This passage covers 14 T cell receptor beta chains from one sample sequenced in a study of T cell repertoires in cytomegalovirus infection. MiXCR, run by TCRdb on the reads, gives a single entry per CDR3 protein. This sample carries roughly 600,000 distinct CDR3 sequences, roughly 24% of them seen once, and the ten largest clones take 6.5% to 10%. Sequencing was performed on CD8+ T cells from PBMCs. All receptors derive from a human donor in good health (CMV status not recorded). Some clones in this sample may be carry-over from other donors' samples.

This clonotype was observed many times. The rearrangement links TRBV20-1 to TRBJ2-7, with 7 positions matching TRBD1. This CDR3 comprises 15 residues. Germline V gene data show CDR1 as DFQATT and CDR2 as SNEGSKA (reference sequence). Unmatched junction bases numbered 10, after V lost 2 bases and J lost 3 bases. CDR3 DNA sequence: TGCAGTGCTAGAAAACAGGGGAACCTATTCTACGAGCAGTACTTC. Translating gives CSARKQGNLFYEQYF.

This clonotype was seen many times. This chain joins TRBV7-2 and TRBJ1-5, with unresolved D. Germline CDR1 is SGHTA and CDR2 is FQGNSA. The CDR3 spans 15 residues. Deletions cut 0 bases from V and 4 bases from J, with 10 bases between. CDR3 sequence reads: CASSLAQFSNQPQHF. CDR3 nucleotides: TGTGCCAGCAGCTTAGCACAGTTCTCAAATCAGCCCCAGCATTTT.

This chain links TRBV24-1 with TRBJ2-1; D gene uncertain. Germline-derived CDR1 and CDR2 are KGHDR and SFDVKD. The CDR3 spans 12 residues. Trimming removed 4 bases from V and 5 bases from J, with 5 bases in between. In DNA form, the CDR3 reads TGTGCCACCAGTGACAATGACAATGAGCAGTTCTTC. This gives the protein CATSDNDNEQFF.

The V call is TRBV5-6, the J call TRBJ2-3; D is uncertain. There are 16 residues in the CDR3. CDR1 and CDR2 from the germline V gene are SGHDT and YYEEEE. Trimming stripped 0 bases from V and 1 base from J, with 12 bases between. CDR3 sequence reads: CASSLAGLLGTDTQYF. The DNA for the CDR3 is TGTGCCAGCAGCTTGGCCGGGCTTCTCGGCACAGATACGCAGTATTTT.

With respect to this clonotype: The junction departs from the called germline gene at one end, perhaps through a read error. This chain uses TRBV4-1 with TRBJ2-5; 13 bases agree with TRBD2. The length of the CDR3 is 18 residues. The germline V gene encodes CDR1 MGHRA and CDR2 YSYEKL. The CDR3 bases are TGTGCCAGCAGCCACCGACTAGCGGGGGGCCCGGGTCTGGAGACCCAGTACTTC. Its protein is CASSHRLAGGPGLETQYF.

The J gene is TRBJ2-5, the V gene TRBV2, with D uncertain. This CDR3 spans 16 amino acids. CDR1 SNHLY and CDR2 FYNNEI come from the germline V gene. Trimming pared 0 bases from V and 1 base from J, leaving 12 bases between. The CDR3 DNA follows: TGTGCCAGCAGTGAAGCGCCCCCGGGTGCCCAAGAGACCCAGTACTTC. It encodes CASSEAPPGAQETQYF.

This clonotype was observed many times. The J gene is TRBJ1-5, the V gene TRBV28; D unresolved. Per the germline V gene, CDR1 is MDHEN and CDR2 is SYDVKM. Deletions cut 3 bases from V and 16 bases from J, with 16 bases between. The CDR3 consists of 12 residues. CDR3 nucleotide sequence: TGTGCCAGCAGTTTCCCCGACCCGGGCCAACATTTT. It translates to CASSFPDPGQHF.

The chain uses TRBV12-3 or TRBV12-4 and TRBJ2-1; possibly TRBD2 for D (7 bases). This CDR3 is 18 amino acids long. The V end was cut by 5 bases, the J end by 5 bases, with 25 bases between. CDR3 sequence: CASSLYPEGGGFNNEQFF. CDR3 DNA sequence: TGTGCCAGCAGTCTCTACCCCGAGGGGGGAGGGTTTAACAATGAGCAGTTCTTC.

This clonotype has at least ten counts. As DNA, the CDR3 is TGTGCCAGCAGCTTAGGCGGCTACCGGTACTCCTACAATGAGCAGTTCTTC. Translated: CASSLGGYRYSYNEQFF. This chain joins TRBV7-2 and TRBJ2-1; D remains unclear. The V gene lost 1 base and the J gene lost 0 bases, with 13 bases spanning the gap. The germline CDR1 and CDR2 sequences are SGHTA and FQGNSA. The CDR3 spans 17 residues. Variable domain in full (rest from reference TRBV7-2 and TRBJ2-1): GAGVSQSPSNKVTEKGKDVELRCDPISGHTALYWYRQSLGQGLEFLIYFQGNSAPDKSGLPSDRFSAERTGGSVSTLTIQRTQQEDSAVYLCASSLGGYRYSYNEQFFGPGTRLTVL.

Regarding this clonotype: The junction differs from germline at one of its ends, possibly a read error. The chain carries TRBV11-3 and TRBJ2-1; TRBD1 or TRBD2 may be the D gene (5 bases each). In germline, CDR1 is SGHNT, CDR2 YENEEA. This CDR3 contains 16 residues. CDR3 protein: CASSLDTGRAYNDQFF. The DNA of the CDR3 is TGTGCCAGCAGCTTAGATACGGGGCGAGCCTACAATGACCAGTTCTTC.

The rearrangement joins TRBV15 to TRBJ1-5; a possible D gene is TRBD1 (5 bases). CDR3 length: 16 amino acids. Germline loops: CDR1 LNHNV, CDR2 YYDKDF (reference sequence). V was clipped by 1 base and J by 4 bases, with 14 bases between them. The CDR3 region is CATSRAVGGPNQPQHF. DNA of the CDR3: TGTGCCACCAGCAGAGCGGTTGGGGGACCAAATCAGCCCCAGCATTTT.

V is TRBV24-1 and J is TRBJ1-2; no clear D gene. The germline V gene encodes CDR1 KGHDR and CDR2 SFDVKD. The V end lost 5 bases, the J end lost 8 bases, and 20 bases lay between the germline ends. The CDR3 length is 15 residues. Here the CDR3 DNA reads TGTGCCACCAGTGCCCGGGCCCCAATCCCGGCGGGCTACACCTTC. It translates to CATSARAPIPAGYTF.

This clonotype was seen many times. This chain uses TRBV6-2 or TRBV6-3 with TRBJ1-1; D unresolved. Per germline, CDR1 MNHEY and CDR2 SVGEGT. The germline V and J ends were trimmed by 7 bases and 2 bases, with 14 bases remaining between them. The CDR3 is 14 residues long. Here the CDR3 DNA reads TGTGCCAGCAACTTTCCGGGCCTTAACACTGAAGCTTTCTTT. Translation gives CASNFPGLNTEAFF.

As to this clonotype: Since a much larger clone is just one base distant, this may be a read error. The rearrangement links TRBV6-1 to TRBJ1-1; D uncertain. From germline, CDR1 is MNHNS and CDR2 SASEGT. This CDR3 region has 15 residues. The CDR3 loop reads CASSLSGGGSTEASF. CDR3 coding DNA: TGTGCCAGCAGTTTGTCGGGAGGTGGTTCCACTGAAGCTTCCTTT.